This T cell receptor beta chain was profiled in a study of blood T cell repertoires in COVID-19. Study-level information: Nucleic acid was either cDNA or gDNA, and it came from T cells, B-cell-depleted T cells, or PBMCs.

Recruits, aged about 18 to 100 years, lived in around 24 US areas. Recovered participants had two consecutive negative NP/OP PCR tests, healthcare professional clearance, or symptom resolution. TCRdb keeps only in-frame clones here, not all; method: immunoSEQ multiplex PCR. The sample holds around 250,000 clones, around 84% seen once. This clone appeared a single time. V was clipped by 6 bases and J by 3 bases, with 18 bases between them. Germline V CDR1 and CDR2: MDHEN, SYDVKM. This CDR3 has 17 amino acids. The clonotype originates from a woman between 50 and 59 years old who had recovered from COVID-19. Sample: PBMCs or T cells enriched from blood (not recorded which). The chain couples TRBV28 to TRBJ1-6; D gene uncertain. DNA for the CDR3: TGTGCCAGCAGCGGAAGACGGGGAGGGTTCTATAATTCACCCCTCCACTTT. This translates into CASSGRRGGFYNSPLHF.